The TCR beta chain described here comes from a study of cytomegalovirus exposure and HLA in healthy donors. This CDR3 comprises 17 residues. Trimming removed 8 bases at V and 4 bases at J, with 26 bases between. CDR1 LNHDA and CDR2 SQIVND come from the germline V gene (reference sequence). Study findings and constraints: It was reportedly the case that the classifier diagnosed cytomegalovirus status with high specificity and sensitivity. HLA restriction was apparent for most CMV-associated TCR beta chains in a later analysis. Associated with cytomegalovirus, according to the listing, were about 160 TCR beta chains.

Note on this clone: Its antigen is unknown.

PCR amplification relied on 60 Vbeta primers (plus 13 Jbeta primers). Only in-frame clones appear in the TCRdb table, and some are missing; sequencing was by immunoSEQ multiplex PCR. The sample lists roughly 150,000 clones, over 75% occurring once. The origin of this receptor is a male donor in good health and CMV-seronegative. The chain couples TRBV19 to TRBJ1-2; a weak D match, TRBD1 (6 bases). The source material was PBMCs. The CDR3 coding sequence is TGTGCCAGTGGAGGCCCCACCCTACAGGGCAGGAGCTATGGCTACACCTTC. Translated: CASGGPTLQGRSYGYTF.